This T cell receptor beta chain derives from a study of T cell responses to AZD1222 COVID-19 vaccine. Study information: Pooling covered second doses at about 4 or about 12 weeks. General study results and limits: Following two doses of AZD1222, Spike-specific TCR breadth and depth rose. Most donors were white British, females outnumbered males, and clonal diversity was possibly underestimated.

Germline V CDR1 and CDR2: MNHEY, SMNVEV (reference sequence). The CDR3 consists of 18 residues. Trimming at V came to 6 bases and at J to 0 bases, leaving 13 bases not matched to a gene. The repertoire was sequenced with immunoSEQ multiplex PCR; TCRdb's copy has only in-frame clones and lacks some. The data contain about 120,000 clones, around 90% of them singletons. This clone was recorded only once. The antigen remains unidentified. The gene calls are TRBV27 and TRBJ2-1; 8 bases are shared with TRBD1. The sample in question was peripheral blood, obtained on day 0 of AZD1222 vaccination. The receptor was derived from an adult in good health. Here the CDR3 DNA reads TGTGCCAGCAGGAAAGGACAGGGCGGACCATACTCCTACAATGAGCAGTTCTTC. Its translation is CASRKGQGGPYSYNEQFF.